The clone carrying this T cell receptor (beta chain) was seen only a few times. A single record per CDR3 protein comes from TCRdb applying MiXCR to the 5' RACE reads. The sample has a few hundred thousand distinct CDR3 sequences; about 19% are singletons. These data belong to a study of T cells after yellow fever vaccination. Unmatched junction bases numbered 8, after V lost 6 bases and J lost 6 bases. This CDR3 spans 14 amino acids. The TCR originated in a man aged 25 to 45 who received the YFV17D yellow fever vaccine. The genes are TRBV12-3 or TRBV12-4 and TRBJ2-7, with TRBD1 identical over 10 bases. The sequences come from PBMCs, collected 15 days after the yellow fever booster vaccination. The CDR3 loop is CASSQRQGASEQYF. The CDR3, as DNA: TGTGCCAGCAGCCAGCGACAGGGGGCAAGCGAGCAGTACTTC.